What follows describes a single T cell receptor (beta chain). There is no known antigen for this receptor. No base-level quality is on record; no much larger clone is a single base apart. The data derive from a study of cytomegalovirus exposure and HLA in healthy donors (dated by TCRdb to about 2017). At the level of the whole study: An earlier analysis of approximately 640 of the donors reported 250 to 350 Gb of sequence data and roughly 110 million unique TCR beta sequences from about 179 million T cells. Roughly 300 gigabases of sequencing data and 75 million to 85 million unique TCR sequences made up an early release that covered approximately 700 HLA-typed donors. Of the 300 to 500 genotyped donors, 65% to 90% were placed in the genetic ancestry cluster associated with self-reported Caucasian donors. The study was designed to test whether signatures of past pathogen exposure could be identified by cataloging public T cell receptors. The study profiled the T cell repertoires of around 700 subjects by immunosequencing and related them to cytomegalovirus serostatus. A separate validation cohort of 90 to 150 different subjects was used in addition to the approximately 700-subject first cohort. To predict cytomegalovirus infection status, the study brought together high-throughput TCR immunosequencing, statistical association of individual TCRs with disease status, and machine learning. A later analysis re-examined previously published TCR beta repertoires from over 500 donors and added high-resolution HLA genotyping to investigate patterns of TCR occurrence. Rather than using new phenotypic data, the later analysis identified candidate immune exposures from TCR beta sequences and from how often those sequences occurred across donors. In an earlier analysis of more than 550 of the donors, high-throughput TCR beta sequencing was used to judge whether each TCR beta V gene segment behaved as functional or pseudogenic. Alongside the repertoire data, information on donor age, sex, ethnicity and CMV serostatus was compiled. Genome-wide SNP genotypes for about three fifths of the roughly 670 donors were used in a later genetic analysis, which treated that subset as a discovery cohort. Every discovery cohort repertoire had been produced on one sequencing platform. HLA typing included class I and class II loci at four-digit resolution. The number of donors typed differed by locus, with roughly 620-630 for A, B, C, DRB1 and DQB1, 522 for DQA1, 600 to 610 for DPA1, and around 460 for DPB1. Because of strong linkage in the cohort, roughly 5 DR-DQ haplotypes were treated as single units for association and clustering. Among roughly 370 genotyped donors of the cohort, an average of about 240,000 unique TCR beta nucleotide sequences were sequenced per donor, around 20% of them non-productive. The investigation overall reported the following: Most CMV-associated TCR beta chains appeared to be HLA-restricted in a later analysis, and the HLA associations seemed to be driven largely by CMV exposure. According to a later genetic analysis, donors in an Asian-associated ancestry cluster had fewer N-insertions in productive TCRs than the approximately 650-donor mean. The 87-base-pair reads could not distinguish some IMGT-functional V segments, including TRBV6-2 and TRBV6-3, so those segments were excluded. Because counts were too low, around 17 rarely observed V segments, including chromosome 9 orphons, were left out of the earlier analysis of approximately 580 of the donors. In vitro tests confirmed that a few of the cytomegalovirus-associated TCR beta chains recognize cytomegalovirus antigens. A later analysis found that HLA-associated TCR beta chains were more clonally expanded and had lower generation probabilities than equally common non-associated chains. The classifier was reported to diagnose cytomegalovirus status with high specificity and sensitivity in both the original and validation cohorts. Strong co-occurrence of HLA alleles, especially DR and DQ, made assigning TCR associations to individual alleles difficult. In a later analysis, some 18,000 TCR beta sequences were associated with specific HLA alleles at a false discovery rate of 0.05. A later analysis found that TCR association rates varied across HLA loci, with DRB1 alleles showing the most associated TCRs and HLA-C alleles the fewest. A group of highly shared sequence variants was considered likely to be a technical artifact of the sequencing pipeline. Several of the top co-occurrence clusters appeared to be linked to parvovirus B19, influenza, CMV and Epstein-Barr virus, according to a later analysis. In an earlier analysis of approximately 590 of the donors, most TCR beta V segments appeared in productive rearrangements about 87% or about 30% of the time, broadly matching IMGT annotations. Linkage disequilibrium might explain the correlated functional status among segregating V segments, but an unknown experimental factor could not be excluded. CMV serostatus was the only immune exposure information available for the cohort. According to the authors, the approach could potentially be generalized to other disease states and immunological phenotypes. HLA typing was unavailable for some donors at each locus, so association tests used only the typed subset. A later genetic analysis associated a missense DCLRE1C variant with V-gene and J-gene trimming of TCR beta chains, and an independent cohort replicated the association. Only TCR beta chains were sequenced in this cohort, and the absence of alpha or paired-chain data limited detectable features. While some public TCRs were present in many individuals, most TCR sequences turned up only very rarely across donors. A further reported finding was that TCR beta sequences accurately predicted the HLA-A and HLA-B alleles for most subjects in the first cohort. The study listed 164 TCR beta chains as associated with cytomegalovirus. Roughly uniform sequencing depth across donors was assumed in presence/absence analyses, although this assumption may not hold.

The receptor library was made with the immunoSEQ multiplex PCR assay. For the multiplex PCR, a mixture combining 60 forward primers for TCR Vbeta segments and 13 reverse primers for TCR Jbeta segments was used. The CDR3 region of rearranged TCR beta genes was amplified from genomic DNA with a multiplex PCR assay. The amplified TCR beta libraries were sequenced on the Illumina HiSeq System as 87-base-pair reads. For the original study's pipeline: A later analysis counted approximately 74 million unique TCR beta chains across the 666 repertoires, and 9.5 million to 11 million of these chains were shared by at least two donors. Raw reads were error-corrected and collapsed into unique sequences with a nearest-neighbor algorithm that merged closely related sequences to remove PCR and sequencing errors. To assign V, D and J gene segments, CDR3 sequences were aligned to IMGT reference sequences. For a sequence to be retained, a match of at least six nucleotides was required to both a V gene segment and a J gene segment. Rearrangements were classified as productive when the CDR3 lacked stop codons and remained in frame with V and J, and all other rearrangements were classified as non-productive. Following IMGT convention, CDR3 was defined as the stretch from the second conserved V-encoded cysteine to the conserved J-encoded phenylalanine. The earlier analysis of a few hundred of the donors excluded sequences that lacked an unambiguous match to a single V gene segment. In an earlier analysis of 587 of the donors, a V segment was called functional when productive rearrangements were above 56.7%, and segregating when the standard deviation between donors exceeded 5%. A statistical classification framework was built for diagnosing cytomegalovirus status from the catalog of TCR beta chain sequences. In a later analysis, V and J genes were assigned by comparing TCR nucleotide sequences against IMGT/GENE-DB human TR gene sequences. Using the TCRdist pipeline, a later analysis assigned CDR3 sequences along with most-parsimonious VDJ recombination scenarios. In a later analysis, every TCR beta chain was defined by the combination of its CDR3 amino acid sequence and its V-gene family, and reads without a unique V-gene family were dropped. To address suspected cross-contamination and a sequencing artifact, a later analysis removed approximately 600 highly shared, low-generation-probability nucleotide sequences. In a later analysis, a clonal expansion index for each public chain was calculated from normalized within-repertoire ranks of inferred template counts. In a later analysis, generation probabilities were computed using a VDJ recombination model fitted to out-of-frame rearrangements, and the results were checked against IGoR. A later analysis scored TCR-TCR, TCR-HLA and TCR-CMV co-occurrence with hypergeometric tests, applying a repertoire-size bias correction to TCR pairs. In a later analysis, false discovery rates were estimated by permuting HLA or CMV assignments 20 times. In a later analysis, co-occurring TCRs were grouped using DBSCAN, and TCRdist sequence similarity was added for clustering within HLA-allele-positive subsets. Co-occurrence clustering excluded repertoires with fewer than 30,000 or more than 120,000 public chains, plus five with anomalous nucleotide sharing. TCRdb stores this immuneACCESS table with in-frame sequences only. Part of the clones is absent; in the studies checked, under half of the shortfall reflects unresolved V genes, and no reason is known for the rest. V, J and clone size derive from that table, while D and trimming were established from the DNA sequence. The sample table records 180,000 or so clones; around 80% of these occur just once. The top ten hold 1.4% of the sample.

The cohort was made up of approximately 670 healthy bone marrow donors. All cohort members were sampled while nominally healthy, although unrecorded immune exposures were likely present. The donor tested CMV seronegative and was one of the 352 seronegative cohort members. Each donor provided a peripheral blood sample, and peripheral blood mononuclear cells were used for TCR beta sequencing. The Qiagen DNeasy Blood Extraction Kit was used to extract genomic DNA from the blood cell samples. Between the V and J ends, shortened by 1 base and 8 bases respectively, the junction contains 18 bases. The CDR3, cysteine through phenylalanine, is 16 amino acids long. This entry keeps only the CDR3 DNA: 48 bases, framed from base 1. The germline V gene supplies CDR1 SGHTA and CDR2 FQGTGA.

This chain is built from TRBV7-3 and TRBJ2-1, with TRBD2 as a weak D call on 6 bases. Material for sequencing was PBMCs. This clonotype was sampled from a man younger than 30 in good health and CMV-seronegative. CDR3 region: CASSLIRRENRHEQFF. Here is the DNA: TGTGCCAGCAGCTTAATTAGGAGGGAGAATCGTCATGAGCAGTTCTTC.